This section outlines one TCR beta chain sequence together with its context. The data are from a study of T cell changes during pregnancy in multiple sclerosis. Germline CDR1 reads SGHDN; CDR2 reads FVKESK. This CDR3 comprises 17 residues. V lost 0 bases, J lost 0 bases, and 12 bases lay in between. The protocol was immunoSEQ multiplex PCR, while the TCRdb copy is restricted to in-frame clones and leaves out a portion. This sample has 40,000 to 50,000 clones; about 94% occur once, and the top ten carry 3.5% to 5%. The source is a female donor with multiple sclerosis, enrolled in a pregnancy study. The gene calls are TRBV14 and TRBJ2-1; the D is unclear. The specimen comprised CD8+ T cells from peripheral blood mononuclear cells, sampled in the first trimester of pregnancy. The chain's CDR3 is CASSQDIGLSSYNEQFF. CDR3 DNA sequence: TGTGCCAGCAGCCAAGATATTGGTCTTAGCTCCTACAATGAGCAGTTCTTC.